The 21 T cell receptor beta chains below all came from one sample that was sequenced in a study of blood T cell repertoires in COVID-19. Libraries were prepared by immunoSEQ multiplex PCR; TCRdb keeps only in-frame clonotypes and omits some of them. The sample has under 300,000 clones, 88% seen once. Sequences were obtained from PBMCs or T cells enriched from blood (not recorded which). The receptors were sampled from a woman in her thirties or forties who had been exposed to COVID-19.

The chain recombines TRBV13 with TRBJ1-2; D may be TRBD1 (5 bases). The germline gives CDR1 PRHDT, CDR2 FYEKMQ (reference sequence). V was cut by 4 bases and J by 6 bases, with 12 bases left in between. The CDR3 length is 13 residues. CDR3 DNA sequence: TGTGCCAGCAGCTCTCGGACAAGCCATGGCTACACCTTC. Translated: CASSSRTSHGYTF.

This clone was observed a handful of times. This chain joins TRBV5-4 and TRBJ2-3; 7 bases match TRBD1. V trimming: 4 bases; J trimming: 4 bases; junction bases outside the gene matches: 12. This CDR3 region has 16 residues. Germline lookup yields CDR1 SGHNT and CDR2 YYREEE (reference sequence). The CDR3 region is CASSPSGDRDPDTQYF. CDR3 coding DNA: TGTGCCAGCAGCCCCTCCGGAGACAGGGACCCAGATACGCAGTATTTT.

The gene calls are TRBV9 and TRBJ1-2, with TRBD1 identical over 7 bases. Per germline, CDR1 SGDLS and CDR2 YYNGEE. The V gene end was trimmed by 0 bases and the J gene end by 1 base; junction bases not matched to a gene: 6. This CDR3 contains 16 residues. CDR3 in DNA: TGTGCCAGCAGCGTAGTTGGGACAGAGCTTAACTATGGCTACACCTTC. Its protein product is CASSVVGTELNYGYTF.

This chain's CDR3 is CASSWTGYTEAFF. The CDR3 DNA follows: TGTGCCAGCAGCTGGACGGGATACACTGAAGCTTTCTTT. The rearrangement links TRBV7-3 to TRBJ1-1; D gene ambiguous. This CDR3 region has 13 residues. V lost 4 bases, J lost 3 bases, and 9 bases lay in between. CDR1 and CDR2 (germline): SGHTA, FQGTGA.

The genes are TRBV2 and TRBJ1-5, with 10 bases lining up with TRBD1. The CDR3 consists of 16 residues. The V and J ends lost 7 bases and 3 bases, in that order; junction bases with no gene match: 9. Germline loops: CDR1 SNHLY, CDR2 FYNNEI. The CDR3 reads CASKRGTGAFNQPQHF. The CDR3 region has the DNA TGTGCCAGCAAGCGAGGGACAGGGGCCTTCAATCAGCCCCAGCATTTT.

This clone was seen once. The junction and the germline gene differ at one end; a read error may be behind it. This sequence joins TRBV5-1 and TRBJ2-5; maybe TRBD2 (5 bases). CDR1 SGHRS and CDR2 YFSETQ come from the germline V gene. This CDR3 is built from 15 residues. CDR3 sequence: CASSSGPTGKETQYF. For the CDR3, the DNA is TGTGCCAGCAGCTCCGGCCCGACGGGAAAAGAGACCCAGTACTTC.

J is TRBJ2-2 and V is TRBV2; 9 bases align to TRBD1. CDR3 length equals 15 residues. V was pared by 4 bases and J by 4 bases, with 4 bases of the junction left unmatched. The germline gives CDR1 SNHLY, CDR2 FYNNEI. The CDR3 spells CASSAQGAPTGELFF. CDR3 nucleotides: TGTGCCAGCAGTGCACAGGGGGCGCCCACCGGGGAGCTGTTTTTT.

Note on this clone: One end of the junction does not line up with germline, which may come from a read error. The chain couples TRBV7-7 to TRBJ2-1, with 7 nucleotides matching TRBD2. Germline values: CDR1 SSHAT, CDR2 FNYEAQ (reference sequence). The CDR3 is made up of 19 amino acids. The CDR3 nucleotides read TGTGCTAGCAGCTTAGAGTCCCCACTAGCGCTTGGGTCCTACAATGAGCAGTTCTTC. Its translation is CASSLESPLALGSYNEQFF. The variable domain in full, completed from reference TRBV7-7 and TRBJ2-1, reads GAGVSQSPRYKVTKRGQDVTLRCDPISSHATLYWYQQALGQGPEFLTYFNYEAQPDKSGLPSDRFSAERPEGSISTLTIQRTEQRDSAMYRCASSLESPLALGSYNEQFFGPGTRLTVL.

The genes are TRBV2 and TRBJ2-3; weak D call: TRBD1 (5 bases). The CDR3 sequence is 15 residues long. V lost 4 bases and J 2 bases, leaving 13 bases between the germline ends. CDR1 and CDR2 from the germline V gene are SNHLY and FYNNEI. CDR3 region: CASSGRDGATDTQYF. The CDR3 DNA is TGTGCCAGCAGTGGAAGGGATGGGGCCACAGATACGCAGTATTTT.

This chain links TRBV28 with TRBJ1-4, with a weak D call TRBD1 (5 bases). This CDR3 has 13 amino acids. The ends were cut back, 2 bases at V and 14 bases at J, with 15 bases in the middle. CDR1 is MDHEN, CDR2 SYDVKM, per germline. The CDR3 region is CASSLALGPMLFF. CDR3 nucleotides: TGTGCCAGCAGTTTAGCCTTGGGGCCTATGCTGTTTTTT.

The V gene is TRBV5-1, the J gene TRBJ2-6; TRBD1 aligns across 8 bases. Germline CDR1 is SGHRS and CDR2 is YFSETQ. CDR3 length: 18 amino acids. The trim removed 4 bases at V and 0 bases at J, leaving 9 bases unmatched. CDR3 loop: CASSTLGQAISGANVLTF. The DNA for the CDR3 is TGCGCCAGCAGCACCCTGGGACAGGCGATCTCTGGGGCCAACGTCCTGACTTTC.

This clone was picked up a small number of times. The CDR3 nucleotides are TGTGCCAGCTCACCACCCTCAAATAGGGGCCAAGAGACCCAGTACTTC. It specifies CASSPPSNRGQETQYF. The chain has TRBV18 and TRBJ2-5; weak D call: TRBD1 (5 bases). Germline CDR1 is KGHSH and CDR2 is LQKENI. V was shortened by 0 bases and J by 1 base, with 12 bases between the two germline ends. The CDR3 spans 16 residues.

The V gene is TRBV19, the J gene TRBJ1-4; 9 bases agree with TRBD1. The CDR3 spans 15 residues. CDR1 is LNHDA and CDR2 is SQIVND in the germline V gene (reference sequence). Unmatched junction bases numbered 5, after V lost 6 bases and J lost 3 bases. The CDR3 DNA reads TGTGCCAGTAGCGACCGGGACAGGGCTAATGAAAAACTGTTTTTT. Its translation is CASSDRDRANEKLFF. The complete variable domain, with remaining parts taken from reference TRBV19 and TRBJ1-4, reads DGGITQSPKYLFRKEGQNVTLSCEQNLNHDAMYWYRQDPGQGLRLIYYSQIVNDFQKGDIAEGYSVSREKKESFPLTVTSAQKNPTAFYLCASSDRDRANEKLFFGSGTQLSVL.

This clone was detected a few times. The V and J genes are TRBV15 and TRBJ1-3; 10 nucleotides line up with TRBD1. CDR1 LNHNV and CDR2 YYDKDF come from the germline V gene (reference sequence). This CDR3 is 15 amino acids long. V lost 5 bases and J lost 4; bases outside the gene matches: 5. The CDR3 DNA follows: TGTGCCACCAGCGCGGACAGGGGGAAAGGAAACACCATATATTTT. Translated, it gives CATSADRGKGNTIYF.

The chain carries TRBV3-1 (or the pseudogene TRBV3-2) and TRBJ2-4; TRBD2 is a possible D gene (6 bases). The V end was cut by 1 base, the J end by 0 bases, with 16 bases between. The CDR3 has 18 residues. Germline-derived CDR1 and CDR2 are LGHDT and YNNKEL (reference sequence). In nucleotides, the CDR3 is TGTGCCAGCAGCCAAGGCGGCAGAATGGGGGGAGCCAAAAACATTCAGTACTTC. This codes for CASSQGGRMGGAKNIQYF.

In nucleotides, the CDR3 is TGTGCCAGCAGCTTAGATGGAGGAGTCACTGAAGCTTTCTTT. This gives the protein CASSLDGGVTEAFF. The V and J genes are TRBV7-2 and TRBJ1-1; D is uncertain. The CDR3 is made up of 14 amino acids. V was cut by 1 base and J by 4 bases, with 10 bases left in between. The V gene's germline CDR1 is SGHTA and CDR2 FQGNSA. The full variable domain, its missing parts supplied by reference TRBV7-2 and TRBJ1-1, is GAGVSQSPSNKVTEKGKDVELRCDPISGHTALYWYRQSLGQGLEFLIYFQGNSAPDKSGLPSDRFSAERTGGSVSTLTIQRTQQEDSAVYLCASSLDGGVTEAFFGQGTRLTVV.

The chain uses TRBV29-1 and TRBJ2-5; 7 bases match TRBD2. The CDR3 has 14 amino acids. The J segment lost 4 bases and the V segment lost 3 bases, leaving 8 bases of the junction unmatched. Germline CDR1 reads SQVTM; CDR2 reads ANQGSEA. The CDR3 DNA reads as TGCAGCGTTGAGGAGGGAGGGGTCAGAGAGACCCAGTACTTC. Its translation is CSVEEGGVRETQYF.

For the CDR3, the DNA is TGTGCCAGCAGCCGAGCAACTGGGGGGGGGCAATTAGCTTTCTTT. It specifies CASSRATGGGQLAFF. The chain is built from TRBV27 and TRBJ1-1, with a weak D call TRBD1 (6 bases). Deletions cut 6 bases from V and 10 bases from J, with 24 bases between. The CDR3 loop spans 15 amino acids. Germline V gives CDR1 MNHEY, CDR2 SMNVEV (reference sequence).

The chain links TRBV27 to TRBJ1-2, with TRBD1 identical over 7 bases. Trimming cost V 1 base and J 4 bases; bases outside gene matches: 24. CDR1 is MNHEY, CDR2 SMNVEV, per germline (reference sequence). The CDR3 spans 21 residues. DNA for the CDR3: TGTGCCAGCAGTTTATTTGTTGATCGGAGTGTGCGGGACAGAAGGTTCTATGGCTACACCTTC. It codes for CASSLFVDRSVRDRRFYGYTF.

A word on this clone: Other nucleotide sequences from this sample produce the same CDR3. The chain joins TRBV5-1 to TRBJ2-3; D remains ambiguous. V dropped 4 bases and J dropped 0 bases, with 3 bases sitting between them. Looked up from germline, CDR1 is SGHRS and CDR2 is YFSETQ. The CDR3 runs to 12 residues. The CDR3 sequence: CASSPSTDTQYF. CDR3 bases: TGCGCCAGCAGCCCTAGCACAGATACGCAGTATTTT.

The gene calls are TRBV5-4 and TRBJ2-7; TRBD1 aligns across 7 bases. The germline V gene has CDR1 SGHNT and CDR2 YYREEE (reference sequence). J lost 2 bases, V lost 0 bases, and 8 bases had no gene match. The CDR3 totals 16 residues. For the CDR3, the DNA is TGTGCCAGCAGCTTGGGGCTCCGACAGGGCCCCTACGAGCAGTACTTC. Its translation is CASSLGLRQGPYEQYF.